This T cell receptor beta chain was captured by sequencing in a study of T cell changes during pregnancy in multiple sclerosis (dated by TCRdb to about 2019). With regard to the full study: The study examined how the T cell repertoire changed over the course of pregnancy in women with multiple sclerosis.

Library preparation used the immunoSEQ multiplex PCR assay. TCRdb mirrors the immuneACCESS table, restricted to in-frame sequences. Some clones are absent from its copies; in checked studies, under half trace to an unresolved V gene, and the reason for the others is unknown. Within this sample are about 30,000 clones, with 75% to 90% of them counted one time only. Under 3.5% of the sample lies in the top ten. With respect to this clone: Its antigen target is currently unknown. Base qualities are not at hand, and no much larger clone is one base apart.

CDR1 SNHLY and CDR2 FYNNEI were looked up in the germline V gene. Taken from cysteine to phenylalanine, the CDR3 has 14 residues. Only the CDR3 portion is preserved as DNA: 42 bases, with reading frame beginning at the first base. Relative to germline, V is missing 8 bases and J is missing 1 base, with 4 bases of the junction outside any gene match. The TCR sequence derives from a female donor in good health, enrolled as a control in a pregnancy study. Source: CD4+ T cells from peripheral blood mononuclear cells, taken in the first trimester of pregnancy. The chain links TRBV2 with TRBJ2-3, with 9 bases aligning to TRBD2. The DNA sequence is as follows: TGTGCCAGCGGGAAGCGGGGGGGCACAGATACGCAGTATTTT. Translated, this is CASGKRGGTDTQYF. Reference TRBV2 and TRBJ2-3 proteins supply the regions before and after the CDR3; the full variable domain is: EPEVTQTPSHQVTQMGQEVILRCVPISNHLYFYWYRQILGQKVEFLVSFYNNEISEKSEIFDDQFSVERPDGSNFTLKIRSTKLEDSAMYFCASGKRGGTDTQYFGPGTRLTVL.